This TCR beta chain was sequenced in a study of T cell clonotyping in hematopoietic cell transplantation (dated by TCRdb to the early 2020s). Regarding the complete study: In the study, more than 120 blood samples were gathered from roughly 35 consecutive transplant recipients and their related donors. Recruitment of patients was conducted between late 2015 and January 2017, and follow-up was continued until late 2020 or death.

The immunoSEQ assay, a bias-controlled multiplex PCR with V- and J-specific primers, was used to amplify TCR beta CDR3 regions from genomic DNA. A proprietary barcode and Illumina adapter sequences were added to the CDR3 amplicons in a second PCR step. An Illumina MiSeq instrument was used to sequence the CDR3 libraries. The paper's data handling went like this. Export and quality control were done with immunoSEQ Analyzer 3.0, while downstream analyses used R Bioconductor and Immunarch. Only productive rearrangements in the normalized downsampled data set went into calculating the repertoire metrics. In the normalized cohort, clonotypes with more than 5 templates were defined as pathologically expanded. The Inverse Simpson Index served as the measure of repertoire diversity. To capture all clonotypes, the CMV-specificity analyses were run on the non-normalized data set. TCRdb obtained this table from immuneACCESS and retained in-frame rearrangements with V and J assigned. These tables miss some clones; where compared with another copy, unresolved V genes account for less than half of the shortfall, and the remainder is unexplained. That table furnishes V, J and clone size, whereas the DNA furnished D and trimming. This sample lists fewer than 15,000 clones; around 86% were detected once. The ten largest account for 10% to 15% of the sample.

The time point label for this specimen denotes: 100 days after allo-HCT. Blood from recipients was drawn roughly 28 days before transplant, then again at days 30, 100 and 180 after transplant. Nuclei Lysis Solution was used to extract genomic DNA from fresh or cryopreserved unfractionated peripheral blood mononuclear cells. The research as a whole found: Inverse Simpson Index values from donors and from recipients before transplant predicted broader TCR repertoire diversity after transplant. Overlap with donor repertoires was found for only a small fraction of recipient repertoires, with over 95% found to appear de novo at the given depth. A decrease in recipient TCR diversity was observed after transplant, and a progressive increase in pathologically expanded clonotypes was seen from day 30 to day 180. The sample size was limited, and CD4 and CD8 repertoire contributions could not be separated because cells were not sorted.

V is pruned by 6 bases and J by 6 bases, leaving 6 bases of the junction without a gene match. From the cysteine up to the phenylalanine, the CDR3 has a length of 13 residues. Only the CDR3 portion is preserved as DNA: 39 bases, with reading frame beginning at the first base. In the germline V gene (reference sequence), CDR1 corresponds to MNHNY and CDR2 to SVGAGI. This clone was recorded once. Its target antigen remains unknown. Base qualities are not recorded, but no much larger clone differs from it by a single base. This material consisted of PBMCs, taken 100 days after allogeneic stem cell transplant. The rearranged chain carries TRBV6-6 and TRBJ1-1, with 8 bases aligning to TRBD1. This TCR derives from a male patient aged 50 to 60 who had an allogeneic stem cell transplant from an unrelated donor, so T cells may come from the graft donor. Some clones in this sample may be carry-over from other donors' samples. Here is the DNA: TGTGCCAGCAGCCACGGACAGGGAGCTGAAGCTTTCTTT. This is translated as CASSHGQGAEAFF.